The sequence of this T cell receptor beta chain was determined in a study of graft-versus-host responses after intestinal transplantation. For the study at large: Each recipient received a multivisceral, liver-intestinal, or isolated intestinal graft. All recipients were given anti-thymocyte globulin induction, and tacrolimus and steroids were then administered for 2 to 4 years.

Only in-frame clones appear in the TCRdb table, and some are missing; sequencing was by immunoSEQ multiplex PCR. The repertoire consists of some 100,000 clones, with 92% occurring once and the leading ten covering over 0.055%. About this clone: What it binds is not known.

V gave up 2 bases and J gave up 3 bases, with 7 bases separating them. This CDR3 contains 14 residues. Per germline, CDR1 MDHEN and CDR2 SYDVKM. The receptor's source is a human donor who was the organ donor for an intestinal transplant. The chain has TRBV28 and TRBJ2-2, with a possible D match to TRBD1 (5 bases). Sample: unstimulated CD8+ T cells sorted from spleen or lymph node cells, taken before transplant. CDR3 bases: TGTGCCAGCAGTTTAATAGGGGACACCGGGGAGCTGTTTTTT. Translation gives CASSLIGDTGELFF.